The 10 T cell receptor beta chains below all came from one sample that was sequenced in a study of tumor-infiltrating lymphocytes in primary liver carcinoma. From about 0.5 ug of total RNA, TCR beta-specific cDNA was reverse-transcribed using a constant-region primer. Slightly modified ARM-PCR with three nested multiplex PCR rounds yielded TCR beta libraries. Amplification in the first two PCR rounds was performed using TRBV1-TRBV30 forward primers and a C-beta reverse primer for approximately 10 cycles each. Using its own MiXCR run on the multiplex PCR reads, TCRdb lists one record per CDR3 protein. The data show about 310,000 distinct CDR3 sequences, 50% to 75% seen once. The study extracted blood RNA from unsorted whole blood and also extracted germline DNA. The sequenced material came from peripheral blood. The receptors were sampled from a woman in her 30s with primary liver carcinoma and hepatitis B virus infection.

This clonotype was seen only once. The junction shows a germline mismatch at one end, possibly a read error. This chain joins TRBV29-1 and TRBJ2-1; D is unclear. CDR3 length: 12 amino acids. Looked up from germline, CDR1 is SQVTM and CDR2 is ANQGSEA. CDR3 amino acids: CSIEDWTAEQFF. The CDR3 coding sequence is TGCAGCATTGAAGATTGGACGGCTGAGCAGTTCTTC.

A remark on this clonotype: A read error may be the cause here, since a much bigger clone is one base away. This rearrangement joins TRBV6-2 or TRBV6-3 to TRBJ2-1; D call uncertain. This CDR3 region has 12 residues. Germline assignment: CDR1 MNHEY and CDR2 SVGEGT. CDR3 in DNA: TGTGCCAGCAGCCGGCTTAGTAATGAGCGGTTCTTC. The encoded protein is CASSRLSNERFF.

With respect to this clonotype: The junction and the germline gene differ at one end; a read error may be behind it. The chain links TRBV7-8 to TRBJ1-2; no firm D call. This CDR3 is built from 13 residues. Germline V CDR1 and CDR2: SGHVS, FQNEAQ. CDR3 sequence: CASILAANYGYTF. In DNA form, the CDR3 reads TGTGCTAGCATCTTAGCTGCTAACTATGGCTACACCTTC.

Notes on this clonotype: A read error may be the cause here, since a much bigger clone is one base away. The chain joins TRBV4-2 to TRBJ2-7; tentatively, D is TRBD2 (6 bases). The germline V gene encodes CDR1 LGHNA and CDR2 YNFKEQ. The CDR3 consists of 15 residues. In DNA form, the CDR3 reads TGTGCCAGCAGCCAGGAGGGGCCTTTGTCCTACGAGCGGTACTTC. Residues: CASSQEGPLSYERYF.

This clonotype showed up just a few times. Possible read error: a much larger clone is one base away. Because the CDR3's place on the DNA is in doubt, the DNA is left out and the CDR3 is given as listed by TCRdb. The gene calls are TRBV11-2 and TRBJ2-2; the D call in the table, TRBD2, was not verified against the DNA. Germline V gene data show CDR1 as SGHAT and CDR2 as FQNNGV. The CDR3 length equals 17 residues, ends included. The CDR3 sequence is CASSPPVAGGNTGELLF.

Concerning this clonotype: A read error may account for a junction end that differs from germline. CDR3 DNA sequence: TGTGCCAGCAGCTTAGGCCCAACCGCCTACGAGCAGCATTTC. Encoded protein: CASSLGPTAYEQHF. The chain recombines TRBV11-2 with TRBJ2-7; no definite D call. The CDR3 loop spans 14 amino acids. Per germline, CDR1 SGHAT and CDR2 FQNNGV.

Remarks on this clonotype: A read error may be the cause here, since a much bigger clone is one base away. This rearrangement joins TRBV6-5 to TRBJ2-5, with TRBD2 matching over 11 bases. The junction had 8 bases not matched to a gene; V was cut back by 7 bases and J by 7 bases. This CDR3 has 14 amino acids. Germline lookup yields CDR1 MNHEY and CDR2 SVGAGI. The CDR3 region has the DNA TGTGCCAGCACTCCACTAGCGGGAGAGGGGACCCAGTACTTC. Protein: CASTPLAGEGTQYF.

Regarding this clonotype: Since a much larger clone is just one base distant, this may be a read error. The rearrangement joins TRBV4-2 to TRBJ2-2; the D call may be TRBD1 or TRBD2 (6 bases each). The CDR3 is 15 residues long. Germline V gene sequence: CDR1 LGHNA, CDR2 YNFKEQ. CDR3 coding DNA: TGTGCCAGCAGCCGAGAAGAGGGGGGAACCGGGGAGCTGTATTTT. It yields the protein CASSREEGGTGELYF.

Turning to this clonotype: The junction departs from the called germline gene at one end, perhaps through a read error. This chain links TRBV14 with TRBJ2-1; TRBD2 is a possible D gene (5 bases). Germline CDR1 and CDR2: SGHDN and FVKESK. This CDR3 has 16 residues. CDR3 in DNA: TGTGCCACCAGTGCCGTAGAGGGATGGGTAAACAATGAGCAGTTATTC. Translation: CATSAVEGWVNNEQLF.

This clonotype was observed a few times. This chain links TRBV6-2 or TRBV6-3 with TRBJ2-7; TRBD1 or TRBD2 may be the D gene (5 bases each). CDR3 size: 16 residues. Germline V gene lookup returns CDR1 MNHEY and CDR2 SVGEGT. V lost 6 bases and J 3 bases, leaving 21 bases between the germline ends. In DNA, the CDR3 is TGTGCCAGCAGCCCCCTCCGGGACGGTGGGTTCTACGAGCAGTACTTC. Amino acid sequence: CASSPLRDGGFYEQYF.